The 30 T cell receptor beta chains reported below all come from one sample, sequenced in a study of cytomegalovirus exposure and HLA in healthy donors. Use of 60 Vbeta and 13 Jbeta primers characterized the PCR. The assay was immunoSEQ multiplex PCR, and TCRdb's table has in-frame clones only and misses some. The table shows tens of thousands of clones, with approximately 65% occurring only once. The material sequenced was PBMCs. The receptor set was obtained from a male donor in good health and CMV-seropositive.

The chain links TRBV6-5 to TRBJ2-1; 9 bases match TRBD2. The CDR3 is 16 residues long. In germline, CDR1 is MNHEY, CDR2 SVGAGI. The junction had 9 bases not matched to a gene; V was cut back by 4 bases and J by 5 bases. In DNA, the CDR3 is TGTGCCAGCAGTTCCCCCAGGGCGGGAGGGGACAATGAGCAGTTCTTC. Amino acids: CASSSPRAGGDNEQFF.

This clone came up a few times. This chain joins TRBV7-3 and TRBJ1-2; D perhaps matches TRBD1 (5 bases). V was clipped by 2 bases and J by 3 bases, with 10 bases between them. Germline V gene sequence: CDR1 SGHTA, CDR2 FQGTGA. The CDR3 length is 14 residues. CDR3 residues: CASSLQGHDYGYTF. CDR3 nucleotide sequence: TGTGCCAGCAGCTTACAGGGCCATGACTATGGCTACACCTTC.

The chain recombines TRBV2 with TRBJ1-5, with unresolved D. CDR1 and CDR2 from the germline V gene are SNHLY and FYNNEI. V lost 5 bases and J lost 2, with 16 bases in between. This CDR3 spans 16 amino acids. CDR3 DNA: TGTGCCAGCAGTCCACCTCCCCGGGGTGGCAATCAGCCCCAGCATTTT. This translates into CASSPPPRGGNQPQHF. Combining the CDR3 with reference TRBV2 and TRBJ1-5 gives the whole variable domain EPEVTQTPSHQVTQMGQEVILRCVPISNHLYFYWYRQILGQKVEFLVSFYNNEISEKSEIFDDQFSVERPDGSNFTLKIRSTKLEDSAMYFCASSPPPRGGNQPQHFGDGTRLSIL.

The genes are TRBV29-1 and TRBJ2-7; 7 bases are a match to TRBD1. Trimming removed 0 bases from V and 4 bases from J; junction bases left unmatched: 9. The CDR3 runs to 15 residues. CDR1 and CDR2 (germline): SQVTM, ANQGSEA. The CDR3 DNA sequence: TGCAGCGTTGAAGATGCGGCGGGCAGGGGGTACGAGCAGTACTTC. It codes for CSVEDAAGRGYEQYF.

This chain joins TRBV27 and TRBJ1-1, with D uncertain. The CDR3 contains 13 residues. CDR1 MNHEY and CDR2 SMNVEV come from the germline V gene (reference sequence). V gave up 4 bases and J gave up 4 bases, with 10 bases separating them. CDR3 nucleotides: TGTGCCAGCAGTTACAGAGAGACCACTGAAGCTTTCTTT. It codes for CASSYRETTEAFF.

The chain's CDR3 is CASRGTVGYGYTF. CDR3 coding DNA: TGTGCCAGTAGGGGGACAGTTGGCTATGGCTACACCTTC. The chain recombines TRBV19 with TRBJ1-2; 7 nucleotides line up with TRBD1. The CDR3 runs to 13 residues. The germline V gene has CDR1 LNHDA and CDR2 SQIVND (reference sequence). J was trimmed by 4 bases and V by 6 bases; bases with no gene match: 5.

This chain links TRBV6-5 with TRBJ2-3, with D maybe TRBD1 (5 bases). Trimming removed 4 bases from V and 2 bases from J, with 13 bases in between. The CDR3 consists of 15 residues. Germline V gene lookup returns CDR1 MNHEY and CDR2 SVGAGI. The DNA of the CDR3 is TGTGCCAGCAGTTCAGGCCCAGGGTTCACAGATACGCAGTATTTT. Protein: CASSSGPGFTDTQYF.

This clone was recorded only once. V is TRBV7-9 and J is TRBJ2-7; possibly TRBD1 for D (6 bases). V lost 5 bases and J lost 2, with 22 bases in between. The CDR3 has 17 amino acids. CDR1 SEHNR and CDR2 FQNEAQ come from the germline V gene (reference sequence). For the CDR3, the DNA is TGTGCCAGCAGCAGCTATCAATCCGGGACACCTACCTACGAGCAGTACTTC. Translated, it gives CASSSYQSGTPTYEQYF.

This clone has only a few counts. V gene TRBV4-3 combines with J gene TRBJ2-2; 9 bases are shared with TRBD1. Germline V gives CDR1 LGHNA, CDR2 YSLEER. J was trimmed by 6 bases and V by 0 bases; bases with no gene match: 2. This CDR3 has 15 amino acids. The CDR3 loop reads CASSQEWDRAGELFF. The CDR3 region has the DNA TGCGCCAGCAGCCAAGAGTGGGACAGGGCCGGGGAGCTGTTTTTT.

The chain couples TRBV6-4 to TRBJ2-1; 11 bases align to TRBD2. The CDR3 consists of 13 residues. CDR1 and CDR2 from the germline V gene are MRHNA and SNTAGT. V lost 5 bases to trimming and J lost 11 bases; unmatched junction nucleotides: 5. CDR3 amino acids: CASSSRLAGQQFF. CDR3 DNA: TGTGCCAGCAGTTCTCGACTAGCGGGACAGCAGTTCTTC.

The genes are TRBV5-6 and TRBJ1-2, with TRBD1 identical over 7 bases. Trimming at V came to 2 bases and at J to 8 bases, leaving 15 bases not matched to a gene. This CDR3 has 16 residues. Germline V gives CDR1 SGHDT, CDR2 YYEEEE. The CDR3 reads CASSFKGAGGMGGYTF. CDR3 coding DNA: TGTGCCAGCAGCTTCAAGGGGGCAGGGGGAATGGGCGGCTACACCTTC.

The table lists this clone with a few counts. This chain links TRBV7-9 with TRBJ2-7, with 7 bases identical to TRBD1. Germline V gene lookup returns CDR1 SEHNR and CDR2 FQNEAQ (reference sequence). The CDR3 has 14 amino acids. J gave up 6 bases and V 0 bases, and 5 bases lay outside the gene matches. The CDR3 spells CASSLARGPSEQYF. DNA of the CDR3: TGTGCCAGCAGCTTAGCAAGGGGGCCTAGCGAGCAGTACTTC.

CDR3 sequence (DNA): TGTGCCAGCAGCCAAGGCGGGAGCCCCTACGAGCAGTACTTC. This sequence encodes CASSQGGSPYEQYF. The chain couples TRBV4-2 to TRBJ2-7; 7 nucleotides match TRBD2. The trim removed 1 base at V and 2 bases at J, leaving 2 bases unmatched. The CDR3 extends over 14 amino acids. Germline CDR1 and CDR2: LGHNA and YNFKEQ.

This clone was recorded many times. J is TRBJ2-3 and V is TRBV4-2; possible D gene TRBD2, 6 bases. Between the trimmed V and J ends, which lost 3 bases and 1 base, there was a span of 17 bases. Germline V gene lookup returns CDR1 LGHNA and CDR2 YNFKEQ. This CDR3 is built from 17 residues. The CDR3 region has the DNA TGTGCCAGCAGCCAGACCCGGTCGGCTAGCGGCACAGATACGCAGTATTTT. It encodes CASSQTRSASGTDTQYF.

The V call is TRBV2, the J call TRBJ2-1; D call uncertain. From germline, CDR1 is SNHLY and CDR2 FYNNEI. The CDR3 consists of 11 residues. V lost 4 bases and J lost 9, with 7 bases in between. CDR3 residues: CASSVAREQFF. As DNA, the CDR3 is TGTGCCAGCAGTGTGGCCCGTGAGCAGTTCTTC.

CDR3 residues: CASSPGGTSGYTF. Here the CDR3 DNA reads TGCGCCAGCAGTCCCGGCGGGACGAGTGGCTACACCTTC. V gene TRBV5-1 combines with J gene TRBJ1-2; TRBD1 might be the D (5 bases). Germline values: CDR1 SGHRS, CDR2 YFSETQ. The CDR3 is made up of 13 amino acids. V shed 5 bases and J shed 7 bases, with 15 bases lying between them.

The chain carries TRBV11-2 and TRBJ2-1; 7 positions match TRBD1. There are 14 residues in the CDR3. Trimming removed 1 base from V and 8 bases from J; junction bases left unmatched: 5. Germline CDR1 SGHAT, CDR2 FQNNGV. DNA for the CDR3: TGTGCCAGCAGCTTAGTACAGGGGCGGTATGAGCAGTTCTTC. This sequence encodes CASSLVQGRYEQFF.

The chain is built from TRBV6-1 and TRBJ2-7; perhaps TRBD1 as D (5 bases). Germline lookup yields CDR1 MNHNS and CDR2 SASEGT. Trimming removed 7 bases from V and 2 bases from J, with 15 bases in between. The CDR3 covers 14 residues. The CDR3 DNA reads as TGTGCCAGCACTCTCGAGAAGGGGCCCTACGAGCAGTACTTC. It translates to CASTLEKGPYEQYF.

The chain is built from TRBV11-2 and TRBJ1-1; no clear D gene. CDR3 length: 15 amino acids. With 4 bases removed from V and 2 bases from J, the gap between germline ends came to 14 bases. In germline, CDR1 is SGHAT, CDR2 FQNNGV. The CDR3, as DNA: TGTGCCAGCAGCTCCCCCCCAACATTAAACACTGAAGCTTTCTTT. Translation: CASSSPPTLNTEAFF.

The J gene is TRBJ2-4, the V gene TRBV6-1, with 8 bases that match TRBD2. J was trimmed by 3 bases and V by 2 bases; bases with no gene match: 3. Per the germline V gene, CDR1 is MNHNS and CDR2 is SASEGT. This CDR3 is built from 15 residues. This chain's CDR3 is CASSEIAGFKNIQYF. The CDR3 DNA reads as TGTGCCAGCAGTGAAATAGCGGGGTTCAAAAACATTCAGTACTTC.

The rearrangement uses TRBV4-2 and TRBJ2-2, with D tentatively TRBD2 (5 bases). V was shortened by 0 bases and J by 6 bases, with 17 bases between the two germline ends. Per germline, CDR1 LGHNA and CDR2 YNFKEQ. The CDR3 is made up of 17 amino acids. CDR3 in DNA: TGTGCCAGCAGCCAAGAGGTACGACTACGGGTCTCCGGGGAGCTGTTTTTT. It is translated as CASSQEVRLRVSGELFF.

The genes are TRBV2 and TRBJ2-7; 11 nucleotides align to TRBD1. The CDR3 loop spans 15 amino acids. The trim removed 7 bases at V and 6 bases at J, leaving 11 bases unmatched. In germline, CDR1 is SNHLY, CDR2 FYNNEI. The chain's CDR3 is CASTAGGTGGLEQYF. The CDR3 coding sequence is TGTGCCAGCACCGCGGGGGGGACAGGGGGGCTCGAGCAGTACTTC.

The chain links TRBV18 to TRBJ2-7, with D possibly being TRBD2 (5 bases). CDR3 size: 13 residues. CDR1 is KGHSH and CDR2 is LQKENI in the germline V gene. V was shortened by 5 bases and J by 6 bases, with 14 bases between the two germline ends. In DNA, the CDR3 is TGTGCCAGCTCATCCCGACCCGAGGGCGAGCAGTACTTC. This gives the protein CASSSRPEGEQYF. The full variable domain, in which reference TRBV18 and TRBJ2-7 provide the parts outside the CDR3, is NAGVMQNPRHLVRRRGQEARLRCSPMKGHSHVYWYRQLPEEGLKFMVYLQKENIIDESGMPKERFSAEFPKEGPSILRIQQVVRGDSAAYFCASSSRPEGEQYFGPGTRLTVT.

The CDR3 region has the DNA TGCGCCAGCAGTGAGTCCCGGACTAGCCCCCTCGAGCAGTACTTC. Protein: CASSESRTSPLEQYF. V gene TRBV10-1 combines with J gene TRBJ2-7, with 8 bases lining up with TRBD2. The CDR3 covers 15 residues. Trimming removed 0 bases from V and 6 bases from J; junction bases left unmatched: 7. Germline V CDR1 and CDR2: WNHNN, SYGVQD (reference sequence).

The genes are TRBV27 and TRBJ2-2, with a weak D call TRBD2 (5 bases). The CDR3 loop spans 14 amino acids. The germline V and J ends were trimmed by 3 bases and 3 bases, with 8 bases remaining between them. The germline V gene has CDR1 MNHEY and CDR2 SMNVEV (reference sequence). The CDR3 reads CASSFERYTGELFF. The CDR3 nucleotides read TGTGCCAGCAGTTTCGAGCGGTACACCGGGGAGCTGTTTTTT.

This clone was counted only a few times. The chain carries TRBV5-5 and TRBJ1-1, with unresolved D. This CDR3 contains 14 residues. The ends were cut back, 5 bases at V and 5 bases at J, with 16 bases in the middle. Germline values: CDR1 SGHKS, CDR2 YYEKEE (reference sequence). The CDR3 spells CASSSGFPETEAFF. In DNA form, the CDR3 reads TGTGCCAGCAGTTCGGGATTTCCGGAGACTGAAGCTTTCTTT.

V gene TRBV5-1 combines with J gene TRBJ1-4, with TRBD1 matching 9 bases. Germline trimming cut 5 bases from V and 0 bases from J; bases unmatched to any gene: 8. Germline V CDR1 and CDR2: SGHRS, YFSETQ. The CDR3 covers 17 residues. The DNA of the CDR3 is TGCGCCAGCAGTTTTACAGGGGGCTTCGCAACTAATGAAAAACTGTTTTTT. Translating gives CASSFTGGFATNEKLFF. Full variable domain (rest looked up from reference TRBV5-1 and TRBJ1-4): KAGVTQTPRYLIKTRGQQVTLSCSPISGHRSVSWYQQTPGQGLQFLFEYFSETQRNKGNFPGRFSGRQFSNSRSEMNVSTLELGDSALYLCASSFTGGFATNEKLFFGSGTQLSVL.

The chain joins TRBV6-6 to TRBJ2-7; 8 nucleotides align to TRBD2. There are 15 residues in the CDR3. Germline V gives CDR1 MNHNY, CDR2 SVGAGI (reference sequence). Trimming cost V 5 bases and J 1 base; bases outside gene matches: 7. The CDR3 region has the DNA TGTGCCAGCAGTGGGGGGCTAGCGGGTTCCTACGAGCAGTACTTC. This encodes CASSGGLAGSYEQYF.

The rearrangement links TRBV6-6 to TRBJ2-1, with 8 bases matching TRBD1. Germline loops: CDR1 MNHNY, CDR2 SVGAGI (reference sequence). The V and J ends lost 6 bases and 8 bases, in that order; junction bases with no gene match: 12. The CDR3 spans 15 residues. CDR3: CASSPRTGLNDEQFF. Written as DNA, the CDR3 is TGTGCCAGCAGCCCCCGGACAGGGCTGAACGATGAGCAGTTCTTC.

The chain carries TRBV30 and TRBJ2-1; D uncertain. The germline gives CDR1 GTSNPN, CDR2 SVGIG (reference sequence). V was clipped by 0 bases and J by 9 bases, with 9 bases between them. The CDR3 totals 12 residues. Here the CDR3 reads CAWSVMGLEQFF. CDR3 coding DNA: TGTGCCTGGAGTGTAATGGGCCTTGAGCAGTTCTTC.